This T cell receptor (beta chain) was retrieved from a study of blood T cell repertoires in COVID-19. Study in general: Acute-phase and convalescent COVID-19 samples originated in the United States, Italy and Spain. In each case, the material was cDNA or gDNA derived from T cells, B-cell-depleted T cells, or PBMCs.

V was pared by 0 bases and J by 2 bases, with 13 bases of the junction left unmatched. This CDR3 spans 19 amino acids. Germline lookup yields CDR1 SGHVS and CDR2 FNYEAQ. Individuals aged 18 to 89 years were recruited from around 22 US areas. Allocation to cohorts depended on clinical history reported by the participants. TCRdb's table, derived via immunoSEQ multiplex PCR, lists solely in-frame clones and lacks some. Here the sample spans roughly 200,000 clones, 86% being singletons. The source material was PBMCs or T cells enriched from blood (not recorded which). V usage is TRBV7-6 and J usage is TRBJ2-1; 7 positions match TRBD1. The receptor's source is a woman between 35 and 50 years old in a cohort exposed to, infected with or recovered from COVID-19 (not recorded which). The DNA of the CDR3 is TGTGCCAGCAGCTTAGCGTCTTTTGTCGGGCAGGGGGCCTACAATGAGCAGTTCTTC. Protein product: CASSLASFVGQGAYNEQFF.